Listed below are T cell receptor beta chains from one sample, sequenced in a study of blood T cells in healthy people across ages. TCRdb re-called the 5' RACE reads through MiXCR, storing one row per CDR3 protein. The table lists over 1.5 million distinct CDR3 sequences, 49% of them singletons. The sequenced sample was blood. Receptors originate from a woman aged 40 to 50 in good health. Each CDR3 is given with its conserved first and last residue. D genes are given only for firm matches. Part of the rows lack a size; the others show once, few, many or a class for expanded clones.

>TRBV4-2|.|TRBJ2-4|.
CASSQNPSYKQYF
TGTGCCAGCAGCCAAAACCCCTCCTACAAGCAGTACTTC
>TRBV27|TRBD2|TRBJ2-7|few
CASSSGGSKNEQYF
TGTGCCAGCAGTTCGGGAGGGAGTAAAAACGAGCAGTACTTC
>TRBV6-5|TRBD1|TRBJ2-7|.
CASSYSPGTGVPEQYF
TGTGCCAGCAGTTATTCCCCGGGGACAGGGGTCCCCGAGCAGTACTTC
>TRBV29-1|.|TRBJ2-1|few
CSVELRDNEQFF
TGCAGCGTTGAGTTGAGGGACAATGAGCAGTTCTTC
>TRBV11-1|TRBD2|TRBJ2-1|.
CASTTGTSAGSSYNEQFF
TGTGCCAGCACTACCGGGACTAGCGCTGGGAGCTCCTACAATGAGCAGTTCTTC
>TRBV7-3|.|TRBJ2-6|.
CASSLSGSAGANVLTF
TGTGCCAGCAGCTTATCCGGGTCAGCTGGGGCCAACGTCCTGACTTTC
>TRBV27|.|TRBJ1-1|few
CASGPGLLNTEAFF
TGTGCCAGCGGACCGGGACTGCTGAACACTGAAGCTTTCTTT
>TRBV7-2|TRBD2|TRBJ2-7|.
CASSPITSGGAVEQYF
TGTGCCAGCAGCCCTATAACTAGCGGGGGGGCGGTCGAGCAGTACTTC
>TRBV27|TRBD2|TRBJ2-5|.
CASSRMRGGLLRETQYF
TGTGCCAGCAGCCGAATGCGGGGGGGCCTTCTGCGAGAGACCCAGTACTTC
>TRBV6-6|TRBD2|TRBJ2-3|.
CASRPAGLASTDTQYF
TGTGCCAGCAGGCCCGCGGGACTAGCGTCTACAGATACGCAGTATTTT
>TRBV20-1|TRBD1|TRBJ2-6|few
CSGRDRGTGANVLTF
TGCAGTGGTCGGGACAGGGGAACTGGGGCCAACGTCCTGACTTTC
>TRBV10-3|.|TRBJ1-2|once
CAISELTGFYGHTF
TGTGCCATCAGTGAGTTGACAGGCTTCTATGGCCACACCTTC
>TRBV29-1|.|TRBJ2-1|few
CSVVGLALYNEQFF
TGCAGCGTTGTGGGCCTAGCTCTGTACAATGAGCAGTTCTTC
>TRBV6-6|.|TRBJ1-6|.
CASSYARDVTSPLHF
TGTGCCAGCAGTTACGCCCGGGACGTCACATCACCCCTCCACTTT
>TRBV5-1|.|TRBJ2-3|.
CASSLAIRNTDTQYF
TGCGCCAGCAGCTTGGCCATTCGAAACACAGATACGCAGTATTTT
>TRBV29-1|TRBD1|TRBJ1-4|few
CSGKSGTVSEKLFF
TGCAGCGGTAAATCCGGGACAGTAAGTGAAAAACTGTTTTTT
>TRBV5-1|.|TRBJ1-2|.
CASSGGRPNIYGYTF
TGCGCCAGCAGCGGGGGGCGCCCAAATATCTATGGCTACACCTTC
>TRBV6-5|.|TRBJ2-4|.
CASSYTEGTLAKNIQYF
TGTGCCAGCAGTTACACGGAAGGGACACTAGCCAAAAACATTCAGTACTTC
>TRBV24-1|TRBD1|TRBJ2-1|.
CATSDRTGRGDNEQFF
TGTGCCACCAGTGACAGGACAGGGCGAGGCGACAATGAGCAGTTCTTC
>TRBV20-1|TRBD2|TRBJ2-1|.
CSARDRRVAGSNEQFF
TGCAGTGCTAGAGATAGGAGGGTAGCGGGGTCCAATGAGCAGTTCTTC